This entry lists 31 T cell receptor beta chains sequenced from one sample in a study of cytomegalovirus exposure and HLA in healthy donors. Primers: 60 Vbeta forward and 13 Jbeta reverse. Generated by immunoSEQ multiplex PCR, the TCRdb table keeps only in-frame clones and is missing some. The data show about 89,000 clones, over 60% seen once. The sample comprised PBMCs. The receptor set was obtained from a man aged 30 to 45 in good health and CMV-seronegative.

This clone was seen once. The chain has TRBV5-6 and TRBJ1-5; D not certain. CDR3 length equals 17 residues. V shed 1 base and J shed 6 bases, with 20 bases lying between them. Germline loops: CDR1 SGHDT, CDR2 YYEEEE. The CDR3 loop reads CASSLTRSWPSGQPQHF. The CDR3 DNA is TGTGCCAGCAGCTTGACCCGCAGTTGGCCGTCGGGTCAGCCCCAGCATTTT.

This sequence joins TRBV6-1 and TRBJ1-5; 7 bases map to TRBD1. CDR3 size: 13 residues. V trimming: 5 bases; J trimming: 6 bases; junction bases outside the gene matches: 4. From germline, CDR1 is MNHNS and CDR2 SASEGT. The CDR3 here is CASSPQGTQPQHF. The CDR3 nucleotides are TGTGCCAGCAGTCCACAGGGGACTCAGCCCCAGCATTTT.

The chain employs TRBV5-5 and TRBJ1-1, with D perhaps TRBD1 (6 bases). The CDR3 is 15 amino acids. The germline gives CDR1 SGHKS, CDR2 YYEKEE (reference sequence). V lost 4 bases and J lost 3, with 16 bases in between. The CDR3 DNA sequence: TGTGCCAGCAGCACCGGCCCCTCAGGGGACACTGAAGCTTTCTTT. This gives the protein CASSTGPSGDTEAFF.

This clone was counted only a few times. This rearrangement joins TRBV6-1 to TRBJ2-7; 8 bases align to TRBD2. Looked up from germline, CDR1 is MNHNS and CDR2 is SASEGT. The CDR3 consists of 13 residues. V was pared by 7 bases and J by 3 bases, with 5 bases of the junction left unmatched. CDR3 sequence (DNA): TGTGCCAGCACCGGACTAGCCGGCTACGAGCAGTACTTC. Translation: CASTGLAGYEQYF.

As for this clone: One junction end does not reproduce the germline sequence, and a read error may be involved. The chain uses TRBV28 and TRBJ2-7, with 7 positions matching TRBD1. Germline-derived CDR1 and CDR2 are MDHEN and SYDVKM. The CDR3 loop spans 13 amino acids. CDR3 bases: TGTGCCAGCAATTTACAGGGGTGGTACGAGCAGTACTTC. Amino acid sequence: CASNLQGWYEQYF.

The sample holds one count of this clone. The sample contains more than one DNA sequence encoding this CDR3. The CDR3 DNA reads TGTGCCAGCAGCTTAGTCGATGAGCAGTTCTTC. As protein: CASSLVDEQFF. V gene TRBV7-8 combines with J gene TRBJ2-1; D not certain. The CDR3 covers 11 residues. Trimming stripped 1 base from V and 8 bases from J, with 3 bases between. Germline V gene lookup returns CDR1 SGHVS and CDR2 FQNEAQ.

The J gene is TRBJ2-7, the V gene TRBV7-9; 11 bases agree with TRBD1. With V trimmed by 4 bases and J by 4 bases, 3 bases remained unmatched. CDR1 is SEHNR and CDR2 is FQNEAQ in the germline V gene (reference sequence). This CDR3 spans 14 amino acids. The CDR3 spells CASSSGQGVYEQYF. The CDR3 nucleotides are TGTGCCAGCAGCTCGGGACAGGGGGTTTACGAGCAGTACTTC.

This clone showed up just once. V gene TRBV10-3 combines with J gene TRBJ1-2, with D possibly being TRBD1 (5 bases). The CDR3 is made up of 13 amino acids. V shed 6 bases and J shed 7 bases, with 15 bases lying between them. Per the germline V gene, CDR1 is ENHRY and CDR2 is SYGVKD. CDR3 protein: CAISATGDSGYTF. CDR3 nucleotide sequence: TGTGCCATCAGCGCTACTGGGGACTCTGGCTACACCTTC.

The chain's CDR3 is CASSVGKQDGTDTQYF. CDR3 DNA sequence: TGTGCCAGCAGCGTAGGTAAACAGGACGGCACAGATACGCAGTATTTT. The rearrangement uses TRBV9 and TRBJ2-3; weak D call: TRBD1 (5 bases). CDR1 is SGDLS and CDR2 is YYNGEE in the germline V gene. The CDR3 sequence is 16 residues long. The V gene lost 0 bases and the J gene lost 1 base, with 12 bases spanning the gap.

This clone was observed a handful of times. The chain employs TRBV6-6 and TRBJ1-1; 10 bases align to TRBD1. There are 15 residues in the CDR3. The trim removed 6 bases at V and 4 bases at J, leaving 8 bases unmatched. CDR1 MNHNY and CDR2 SVGAGI come from the germline V gene (reference sequence). The CDR3 DNA reads TGTGCCAGCAGCCCGGGACAGGGGACCGTCACTGAAGCTTTCTTT. It yields the protein CASSPGQGTVTEAFF.

The J gene is TRBJ2-1, the V gene TRBV10-3, with 8 bases matching TRBD2. The J segment lost 16 bases and the V segment lost 5 bases, leaving 10 bases of the junction unmatched. The CDR3 loop spans 12 amino acids. The germline V gene encodes CDR1 ENHRY and CDR2 SYGVKD. This chain's CDR3 is CAISSGSREYFF. CDR3 coding DNA: TGTGCCATCAGTAGCGGGAGTAGGGAGTATTTCTTC.

The chain combines TRBV7-9 with TRBJ2-7; TRBD2 aligns across 7 bases. The germline V gene has CDR1 SEHNR and CDR2 FQNEAQ (reference sequence). Losses at the gene ends were 2 bases for V and 4 bases for J; bases not matched to a gene: 5. The CDR3 sequence is 14 residues long. CDR3 nucleotides: TGTGCCAGCAGCTTAATGGGGGGGGATTACGAGCAGTACTTC. This encodes CASSLMGGDYEQYF. Based on the CDR3 plus reference TRBV7-9 and TRBJ2-7, the full variable domain is DTGVSQNPRHKITKRGQNVTFRCDPISEHNRLYWYRQTLGQGPEFLTYFQNEAQLEKSRLLSDRFSAERPKGSFSTLEIQRTEQGDSAMYLCASSLMGGDYEQYFGPGTRLTVT.

The sample holds a few counts of this clone. The J gene is TRBJ1-4, the V gene TRBV5-1, with a weak D call TRBD1 (6 bases). Trimming pared 2 bases from V and 2 bases from J, leaving 10 bases between. Germline assignment: CDR1 SGHRS and CDR2 YFSETQ. The CDR3 sequence is 15 residues long. CDR3 amino acids: CASSFWGQTNEKLFF. The DNA of the CDR3 is TGCGCCAGCAGCTTCTGGGGGCAGACTAATGAAAAACTGTTTTTT. The entire variable domain, with the rest obtained from reference TRBV5-1 and TRBJ1-4, is as follows: KAGVTQTPRYLIKTRGQQVTLSCSPISGHRSVSWYQQTPGQGLQFLFEYFSETQRNKGNFPGRFSGRQFSNSRSEMNVSTLELGDSALYLCASSFWGQTNEKLFFGSGTQLSVL.

This chain connects TRBV13 to TRBJ2-1; a weak D match, TRBD2 (7 bases). V dropped 4 bases and J dropped 9 bases, with 22 bases sitting between them. The length of the CDR3 is 16 residues. Germline V lookup: CDR1 PRHDT, CDR2 FYEKMQ (reference sequence). The CDR3 DNA follows: TGTGCCAGCAGCTCCACAGGGTGGGGGGGCCGTGGTGAGCAGTTCTTC. Protein product: CASSSTGWGGRGEQFF.

CDR3 amino acids: CATSRDLSSYNEQFF. CDR3 bases: TGTGCCACCAGCAGAGATTTGAGCTCCTACAATGAGCAGTTCTTC. V and J are TRBV15 and TRBJ2-1; no firm D call. The CDR3 covers 15 residues. Looked up from germline, CDR1 is LNHNV and CDR2 is YYDKDF (reference sequence). Trimming stripped 0 bases from V and 0 bases from J, with 6 bases between.

A note on this clone: Other DNA sequences in this specimen translate into the identical CDR3. V is TRBV11-3 and J is TRBJ2-1, with a possible D match to TRBD2 (7 bases). Germline V lookup: CDR1 SGHNT, CDR2 YENEEA. There are 15 residues in the CDR3. V lost 1 base, J lost 4 bases, and 11 bases lay in between. DNA for the CDR3: TGTGCCAGCAGCTTAGGGGCGGGGGCTTACAATGAGCAGTTCTTC. Its protein is CASSLGAGAYNEQFF.

The chain links TRBV28 to TRBJ1-2, with 7 bases that match TRBD1. V trimming: 5 bases; J trimming: 4 bases; junction bases outside the gene matches: 7. Germline lookup yields CDR1 MDHEN and CDR2 SYDVKM. This CDR3 comprises 14 residues. The CDR3: CASSPPTGPYGYTF. CDR3 sequence (DNA): TGTGCCAGCAGTCCCCCGACAGGGCCCTATGGCTACACCTTC.

The rearrangement links TRBV5-4 to TRBJ2-3; 14 nucleotides match TRBD2. This CDR3 region has 17 residues. CDR1 SGHNT and CDR2 YYREEE come from the germline V gene (reference sequence). The V gene end was trimmed by 4 bases and the J gene end by 4 bases; junction bases not matched to a gene: 8. CDR3 in DNA: TGTGCCAGCAGCATCCCGACTAGCGGGAGGGCCCCAGATACGCAGTATTTT. It codes for CASSIPTSGRAPDTQYF. The complete variable domain, with remaining parts taken from reference TRBV5-4 and TRBJ2-3, reads ETGVTQSPTHLIKTRGQQVTLRCSSQSGHNTVSWYQQALGQGPQFIFQYYREEENGRGNFPPRFSGLQFPNYSSELNVNALELDDSALYLCASSIPTSGRAPDTQYFGPGTRLTVL.

This clone was seen a few times. Germline is not matched at one junction end, which may reflect a read error. This rearrangement joins TRBV7-7 to TRBJ2-7; D may be TRBD1 (5 bases). The CDR3 consists of 15 residues. Germline-derived CDR1 and CDR2 are SSHAT and FNYEAQ (reference sequence). The CDR3 DNA follows: TGTGCTAGCAGAACCCGACAGTGGAGTAACTACGAGCAGTACTTC. Protein: CASRTRQWSNYEQYF.

The chain joins TRBV5-1 to TRBJ1-6; 7 positions match TRBD1. The CDR3 length is 18 residues. Germline CDR1 SGHRS, CDR2 YFSETQ. Trimming removed 0 bases from V and 0 bases from J; junction bases left unmatched: 6. In DNA, the CDR3 is TGCGCCAGCAGCTTGGAAGGGACAGCAATCTCCTATAATTCACCCCTCCACTTT. Amino acid sequence: CASSLEGTAISYNSPLHF.

The chain joins TRBV7-2 to TRBJ2-3; possibly TRBD1 for D (6 bases). V lost 1 base and J 5 bases, leaving 10 bases between the germline ends. CDR1 is SGHTA, CDR2 FQGNSA, per germline. CDR3 length: 14 amino acids. CDR3 nucleotides: TGTGCCAGCAGCTTAGGACAGGTTAAAGATACGCAGTATTTT. As protein: CASSLGQVKDTQYF.

The chain is built from TRBV7-8 and TRBJ2-3; 9 bases align to TRBD2. The CDR3 consists of 13 residues. The trim removed 4 bases at V and 6 bases at J, leaving 2 bases unmatched. Germline V gene sequence: CDR1 SGHVS, CDR2 FQNEAQ. The CDR3 nucleotides are TGTGCCAGCAGCTGGACTAGCGATGATACGCAGTATTTT. As protein: CASSWTSDDTQYF.

Details on this clone: One end of the junction fails to match germline, which may point to a read error. The genes are TRBV9 and TRBJ2-5, with 14 bases matching TRBD2. The V gene's germline CDR1 is SGDLS and CDR2 YYNGEE. The CDR3 length is 16 residues. The CDR3 spells CGSSVGGLAGGETQYF. Here the CDR3 DNA reads TGTGGCAGCAGCGTAGGAGGACTAGCGGGAGGAGAGACCCAGTACTTC. The complete variable domain, with remaining parts taken from reference TRBV9 and TRBJ2-5, reads DSGVTQTPKHLITATGQRVTLRCSPRSGDLSVYWYQQSLDQGLQFLIQYYNGEERAKGNILERFSAQQFPDLHSELNLSSLELGDSALYFCGSSVGGLAGGETQYFGPGTRLLVL.

This chain connects TRBV29-1 to TRBJ1-1; D unclear. Germline assignment: CDR1 SQVTM and CDR2 ANQGSEA. Trimming cost V 1 base and J 3 bases, with 6 bases left between them. The CDR3 contains 12 residues. As DNA, the CDR3 is TGCAGCGTTGAAGCGAGGTACACTGAAGCTTTCTTT. Amino acid sequence: CSVEARYTEAFF.

This chain's CDR3 is CASSLVGQGYEQYF. CDR3 bases: TGTGCCAGCAGCTTGGTGGGACAGGGCTACGAGCAGTACTTC. The gene calls are TRBV5-5 and TRBJ2-7, with 9 bases that match TRBD1. Germline CDR1 SGHKS, CDR2 YYEKEE (reference sequence). The CDR3 consists of 14 residues. J gave up 3 bases and V 0 bases, and 1 base lay outside the gene matches.

V gene TRBV6-1 combines with J gene TRBJ1-2; D is possibly TRBD1 (6 bases). The germline CDR1 and CDR2 sequences are MNHNS and SASEGT. The CDR3 has 17 residues. Trimming cost V 4 bases and J 3 bases, with 21 bases left between them. The DNA for the CDR3 is TGTGCCAGCAGTGTGGATTACTACAGGGTCGGGGACTATGGCTACACCTTC. Translated: CASSVDYYRVGDYGYTF.

V gene TRBV27 combines with J gene TRBJ1-5, with TRBD1 identical over 7 bases. The CDR3 has 16 amino acids. V lost 1 base to trimming and J lost 4 bases; unmatched junction nucleotides: 7. Germline-derived CDR1 and CDR2 are MNHEY and SMNVEV (reference sequence). CDR3 sequence (DNA): TGTGCCAGCAGTTTATTCGGGGACAGTACTAATCAGCCCCAGCATTTT. Translated: CASSLFGDSTNQPQHF.

The V and J genes are TRBV10-1 and TRBJ2-7; TRBD1 matches 10 bases. The V gene's germline CDR1 is WNHNN and CDR2 SYGVQD (reference sequence). The CDR3 covers 16 residues. V shed 0 bases, J shed 2 bases, and the junction held 4 bases outside the gene matches. CDR3 amino acids: CASSESRTGGTYEQYF. In DNA, the CDR3 is TGCGCCAGCAGTGAGTCCCGGACAGGGGGGACCTACGAGCAGTACTTC.

V usage is TRBV18 and J usage is TRBJ2-7; 7 nucleotides line up with TRBD1. CDR3 size: 13 residues. Germline V gene sequence: CDR1 KGHSH, CDR2 LQKENI. J was trimmed by 3 bases and V by 3 bases; bases with no gene match: 2. The CDR3 coding sequence is TGTGCCAGCTCACCGGGACAGAACTACGAGCAGTACTTC. Amino acid sequence: CASSPGQNYEQYF.

V gene TRBV5-8 combines with J gene TRBJ1-5; no definite D call. There are 14 residues in the CDR3. Trimming removed 5 bases at V and 8 bases at J, with 17 bases between. CDR1 is SGHTS and CDR2 is YDEGEE in the germline V gene. The DNA of the CDR3 is TGTGCCAGCAGTTACCGGACTCCCCCGGAGCCCCAGCATTTT. Its protein is CASSYRTPPEPQHF. Complete variable domain (other parts from reference TRBV5-8 and TRBJ1-5): EAGVTQSPTHLIKTRGQQATLRCSPISGHTSVYWYQQALGLGLQFLLWYDEGEERNRGNFPPRFSGRQFPNYSSELNVNALELEDSALYLCASSYRTPPEPQHFGDGTRLSIL.

V is TRBV28 and J is TRBJ1-2, with a weak D call TRBD1 (5 bases). Germline V gene lookup returns CDR1 MDHEN and CDR2 SYDVKM. The V gene lost 7 bases and the J gene lost 8 bases, with 11 bases spanning the gap. The CDR3 covers 11 residues. CDR3 nucleotides: TGTGCCAGCACGACCCAGGGCGGCTACACCTTC. Protein product: CASTTQGGYTF.